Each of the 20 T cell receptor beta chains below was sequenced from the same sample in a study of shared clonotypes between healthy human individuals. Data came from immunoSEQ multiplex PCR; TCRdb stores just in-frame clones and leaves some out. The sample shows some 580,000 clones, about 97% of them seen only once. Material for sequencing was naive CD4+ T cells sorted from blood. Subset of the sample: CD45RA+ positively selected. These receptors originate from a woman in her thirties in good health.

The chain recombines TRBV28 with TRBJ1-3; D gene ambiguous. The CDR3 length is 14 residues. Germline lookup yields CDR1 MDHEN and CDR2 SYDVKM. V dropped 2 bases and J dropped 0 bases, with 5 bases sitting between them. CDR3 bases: TGTGCCAGCAGTTTACATCTCTCTGGAAACACCATATATTTT. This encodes CASSLHLSGNTIYF.

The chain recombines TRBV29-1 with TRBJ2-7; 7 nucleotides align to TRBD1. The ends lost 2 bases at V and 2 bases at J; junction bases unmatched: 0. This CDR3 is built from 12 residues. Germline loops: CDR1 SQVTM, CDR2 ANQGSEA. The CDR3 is CSVEQGAYEQYF. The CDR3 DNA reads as TGCAGCGTTGAACAGGGGGCCTACGAGCAGTACTTC.

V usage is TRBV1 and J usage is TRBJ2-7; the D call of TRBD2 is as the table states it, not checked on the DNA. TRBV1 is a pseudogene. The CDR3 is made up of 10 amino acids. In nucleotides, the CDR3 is TGCACCACCCCTTGTTACGAGCAGTACTTC. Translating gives CTTPCYEQYF.

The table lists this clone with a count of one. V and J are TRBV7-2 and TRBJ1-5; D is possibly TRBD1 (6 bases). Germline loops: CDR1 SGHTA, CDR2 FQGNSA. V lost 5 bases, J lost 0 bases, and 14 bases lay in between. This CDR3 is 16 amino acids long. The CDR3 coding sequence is TGTGCCAGCAGCCCCGGGGGGGGCCGTAGCAATCAGCCCCAGCATTTT. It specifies CASSPGGGRSNQPQHF.

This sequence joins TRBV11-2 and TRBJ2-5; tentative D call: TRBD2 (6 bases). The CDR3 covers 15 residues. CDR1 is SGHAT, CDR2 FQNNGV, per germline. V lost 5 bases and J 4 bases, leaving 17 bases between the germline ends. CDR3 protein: CASSPRGSGGETQYF. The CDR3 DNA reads TGTGCCAGCAGCCCCCGGGGGTCCGGGGGAGAGACCCAGTACTTC.

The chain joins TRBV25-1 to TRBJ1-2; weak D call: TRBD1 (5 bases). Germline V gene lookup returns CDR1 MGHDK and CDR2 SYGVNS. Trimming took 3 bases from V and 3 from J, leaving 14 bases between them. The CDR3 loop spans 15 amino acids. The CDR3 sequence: CASSEFQGRDYGYTF. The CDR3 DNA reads TGTGCCAGCAGTGAGTTCCAGGGTAGAGACTATGGCTACACCTTC.

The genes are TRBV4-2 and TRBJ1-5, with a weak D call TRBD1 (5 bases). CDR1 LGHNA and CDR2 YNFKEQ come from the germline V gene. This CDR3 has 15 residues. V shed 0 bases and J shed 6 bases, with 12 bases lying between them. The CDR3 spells CASSQEDRGGQPQHF. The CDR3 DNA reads TGTGCCAGCAGCCAAGAGGATAGGGGCGGTCAGCCCCAGCATTTT.

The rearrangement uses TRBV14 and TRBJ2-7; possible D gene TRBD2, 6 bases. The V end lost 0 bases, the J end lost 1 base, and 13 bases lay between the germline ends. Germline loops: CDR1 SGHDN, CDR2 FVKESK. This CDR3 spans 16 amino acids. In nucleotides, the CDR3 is TGTGCCAGCAGCCAAGACAGCCTGCGGGGATCCTACGAGCAGTACTTC. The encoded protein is CASSQDSLRGSYEQYF.

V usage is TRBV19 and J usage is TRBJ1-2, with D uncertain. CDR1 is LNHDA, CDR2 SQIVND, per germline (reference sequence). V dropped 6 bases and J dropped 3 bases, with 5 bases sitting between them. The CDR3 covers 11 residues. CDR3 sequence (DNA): TGTGCCAGTAGCCGGGACTATGGCTACACCTTC. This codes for CASSRDYGYTF.

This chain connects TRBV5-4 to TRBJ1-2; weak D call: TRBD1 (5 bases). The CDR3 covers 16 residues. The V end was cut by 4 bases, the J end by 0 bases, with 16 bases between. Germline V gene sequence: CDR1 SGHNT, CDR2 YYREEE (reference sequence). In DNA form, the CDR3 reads TGTGCCAGCAGCCCTCCCCCGGGGCAGACTAACTATGGCTACACCTTC. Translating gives CASSPPPGQTNYGYTF.

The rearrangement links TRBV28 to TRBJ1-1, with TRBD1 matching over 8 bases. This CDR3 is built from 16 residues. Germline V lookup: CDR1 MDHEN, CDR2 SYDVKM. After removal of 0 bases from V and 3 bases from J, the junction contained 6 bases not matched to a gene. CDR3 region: CASSLWRTGRDTEAFF. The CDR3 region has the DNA TGTGCCAGCAGTTTATGGAGGACAGGGCGGGACACTGAAGCTTTCTTT.

The CDR3 nucleotides are TGTGCCAGCAGTTTTTCGCCATCTGGAAACACCATATATTTT. Its protein is CASSFSPSGNTIYF. V usage is TRBV28 and J usage is TRBJ1-3; D gene unclear. The V end lost 3 bases, the J end lost 1 base, and 7 bases lay between the germline ends. The CDR3 runs to 14 residues. In germline, CDR1 is MDHEN, CDR2 SYDVKM.

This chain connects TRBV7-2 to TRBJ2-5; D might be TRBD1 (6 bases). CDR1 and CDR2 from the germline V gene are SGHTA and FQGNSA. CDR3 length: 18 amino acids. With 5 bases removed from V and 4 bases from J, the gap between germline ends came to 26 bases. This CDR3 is CASSPRRTSLGATETQYF. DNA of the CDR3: TGTGCCAGCAGCCCCCGACGGACTTCCCTGGGGGCCACAGAGACCCAGTACTTC. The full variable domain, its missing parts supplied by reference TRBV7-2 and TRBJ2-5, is GAGVSQSPSNKVTEKGKDVELRCDPISGHTALYWYRQSLGQGLEFLIYFQGNSAPDKSGLPSDRFSAERTGGSVSTLTIQRTQQEDSAVYLCASSPRRTSLGATETQYFGPGTRLLVL.

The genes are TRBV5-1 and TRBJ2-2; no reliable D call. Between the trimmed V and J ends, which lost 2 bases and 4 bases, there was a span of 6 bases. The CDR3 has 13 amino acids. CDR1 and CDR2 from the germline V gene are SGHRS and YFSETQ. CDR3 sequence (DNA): TGCGCCAGCAGCTTTACGGTCACCGGGGAGCTGTTTTTT. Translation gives CASSFTVTGELFF.

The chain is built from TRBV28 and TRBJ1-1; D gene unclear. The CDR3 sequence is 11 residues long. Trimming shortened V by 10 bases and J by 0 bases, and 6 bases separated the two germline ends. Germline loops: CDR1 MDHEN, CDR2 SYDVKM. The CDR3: CAITMNTEAFF. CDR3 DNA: TGTGCCATCACGATGAACACTGAAGCTTTCTTT.

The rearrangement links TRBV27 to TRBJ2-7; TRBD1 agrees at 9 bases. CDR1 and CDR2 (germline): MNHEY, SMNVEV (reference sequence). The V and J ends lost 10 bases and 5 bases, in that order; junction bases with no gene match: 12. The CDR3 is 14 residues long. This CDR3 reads CATAIRDRVNEQYF. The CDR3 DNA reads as TGTGCCACAGCAATCCGGGACAGGGTCAACGAGCAGTACTTC.

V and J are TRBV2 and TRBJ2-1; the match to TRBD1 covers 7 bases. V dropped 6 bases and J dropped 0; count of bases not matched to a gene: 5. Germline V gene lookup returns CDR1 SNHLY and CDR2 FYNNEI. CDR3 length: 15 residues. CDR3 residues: CASRSEGASYNEQFF. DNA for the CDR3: TGTGCCAGCAGATCTGAGGGGGCCTCCTACAATGAGCAGTTCTTC.

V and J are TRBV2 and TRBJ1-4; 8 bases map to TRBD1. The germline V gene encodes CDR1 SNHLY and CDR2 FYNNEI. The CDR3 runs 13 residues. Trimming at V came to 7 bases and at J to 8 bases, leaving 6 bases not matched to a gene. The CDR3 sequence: CASNGQGWEKLFF. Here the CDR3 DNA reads TGTGCCAGCAATGGACAGGGATGGGAAAAACTGTTTTTT.

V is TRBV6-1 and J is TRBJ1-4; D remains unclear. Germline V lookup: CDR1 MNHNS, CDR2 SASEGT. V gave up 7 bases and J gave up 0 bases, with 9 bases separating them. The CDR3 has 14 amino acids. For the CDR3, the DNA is TGTGCCAGCAAAACGGGGACAACTAATGAAAAACTGTTTTTT. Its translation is CASKTGTTNEKLFF.

The DNA of the CDR3 is TGCGCCAGCAGCTCGCGATACCAGGGGGGCACAGATACGCAGTATTTT. It specifies CASSSRYQGGTDTQYF. The chain combines TRBV5-1 with TRBJ2-3; TRBD1 matches at 7 bases. There are 16 residues in the CDR3. The ends lost 3 bases at V and 1 base at J; junction bases unmatched: 8. Germline V CDR1 and CDR2: SGHRS, YFSETQ.